This is a list of T cell receptor beta chains from one sample in a study of cytotoxic CD8 clonotypes in ibrutinib-treated CLL. Sequencing was performed with immunoSEQ multiplex PCR; in TCRdb, only in-frame clones are kept and a portion is missing. The sample consists of about 300,000 clones, approximately 67% of them appearing once. Sample: PBMCs, taken after 36 months of ibrutinib treatment. These receptors came from a human donor with chronic lymphocytic leukemia. CDR3s include the opening cysteine and the closing phenylalanine or tryptophan. D genes are given only for firm matches. A row's size may be missing; if present it is once, few, many or a size class.

CDR3: CASRPAGTGELFF
DNA: TGTGCCAGCAGGCCAGCCGGCACCGGGGAGCTGTTTTTT
J: TRBJ2-2
size: -
V: TRBV27
D: -

CDR3: CASSITGSSYNEQFF
DNA: TGTGCCAGTAGTATCACAGGGAGCTCCTACAATGAGCAGTTCTTC
J: TRBJ2-1
size: -
V: TRBV19
D: -

CDR3: CASSLRRPYQPQHF
DNA: TGTGCCAGCAGTTTACGCCGTCCTTATCAGCCCCAGCATTTT
J: TRBJ1-5
size: -
V: TRBV28
D: -

CDR3: CASSPWDTNYGYTF
DNA: TGTGCCAGCAGCCCGTGGGACACGAACTATGGCTACACCTTC
J: TRBJ1-2
size: -
V: TRBV7-2
D: -

CDR3: CASNPGQGYTF
DNA: TGTGCCAGCAATCCGGGACAGGGGTACACCTTC
J: TRBJ1-2
size: -
V: TRBV28
D: TRBD1

CDR3: CASSFYRGNYGYTF
DNA: TGTGCCAGCAGCTTCTACAGGGGTAACTATGGCTACACCTTC
J: TRBJ1-2
size: -
V: TRBV7-9
D: TRBD1

CDR3: CASSLQLAGVGEQYF
DNA: TGTGCCAGCAGCTTACAACTAGCGGGAGTTGGCGAGCAGTACTTC
J: TRBJ2-7
size: once
V: TRBV7-3
D: TRBD2

CDR3: CASSVWRDSSYNEQFF
DNA: TGTGCCAGCAGCGTATGGCGGGACTCCTCGTACAATGAGCAGTTCTTC
J: TRBJ2-1
size: -
V: TRBV7-2
D: -

CDR3: CASSLNGLAGREQYF
DNA: TGTGCCAGCAGCTTAAATGGACTAGCGGGAAGGGAGCAGTACTTC
J: TRBJ2-7
size: -
V: TRBV7-3
D: TRBD2

CDR3: CASSSAKQGARAIYGYTF
DNA: TGTGCCAGCAGCTCAGCCAAACAGGGGGCAAGGGCGATCTATGGCTACACCTTC
J: TRBJ1-2
size: -
V: TRBV5-6
D: TRBD1

CDR3: CASSPSNAGSPRGEQYF
DNA: TGTGCCAGCTCACCGAGTAACGCAGGATCCCCTCGAGGGGAGCAGTACTTC
J: TRBJ2-7
size: -
V: TRBV18
D: -

CDR3: CASSPLRVGFYEQYF
DNA: TGTGCCAGCAGTCCCCTCAGGGTAGGCTTCTACGAGCAGTACTTC
J: TRBJ2-7
size: -
V: TRBV6-5
D: -

CDR3: CASSLAVGTEAFF
DNA: TGTGCCAGCAGTTTAGCTGTAGGCACTGAAGCTTTCTTT
J: TRBJ1-1
size: -
V: TRBV28
D: -

CDR3: CASSYSISGKSETQYF
DNA: TGTGCCAGCAGTTACTCGATTAGTGGGAAATCGGAGACCCAGTACTTC
J: TRBJ2-5
size: -
V: TRBV6-5
D: -

CDR3: CASSYRQRTDTQYF
DNA: TGTGCCAGCAGTTATAGACAGAGAACAGATACGCAGTATTTT
J: TRBJ2-3
size: -
V: TRBV27
D: -

CDR3: CASSFRDRRGYTF
DNA: TGTGCCAGCAGCTTCCGGGACAGGCGGGGCTACACCTTC
J: TRBJ1-2
size: few
V: TRBV5-4
D: TRBD1

CDR3: CASSHQLGQGNTGELFF
DNA: TGCGCCAGCAGCCATCAACTGGGACAGGGGAACACCGGGGAGCTGTTTTTT
J: TRBJ2-2
size: -
V: TRBV4-1
D: TRBD1

CDR3: CASSLGPRGAVVYEQYF
DNA: TGTGCCAGCAGCTTAGGACCCAGGGGAGCCGTAGTATACGAGCAGTACTTC
J: TRBJ2-7
size: once
V: TRBV7-9
D: -

CDR3: CASSLLPAAKETQYF
DNA: TGTGCCAGCAGCTTACTCCCAGCAGCAAAAGAGACCCAGTACTTC
J: TRBJ2-5
size: -
V: TRBV7-6
D: -

CDR3: CASSLVPLAGDHYNSPLHF
DNA: TGTGCCAGCAGCTTAGTCCCCTTAGCCGGGGACCACTATAATTCACCCCTCCACTTT
J: TRBJ1-6
size: -
V: TRBV7-8
D: -

CDR3: CASSQVLGRVGYTF
DNA: TGTGCCAGCAGCCAAGTGCTGGGTCGGGTTGGCTACACCTTC
J: TRBJ1-2
size: -
V: TRBV14
D: -

CDR3: CASSILDRGIRTEAFF
DNA: TGTGCCAGTAGTATCCTGGACAGGGGTATTAGGACTGAAGCTTTCTTT
J: TRBJ1-1
size: -
V: TRBV19
D: TRBD1

CDR3: CASSFGRDF
DNA: TGTGCCAGCAGCTTCGGACGTGACTTT
J: TRBJ1-6
size: -
V: TRBV11-3
D: -

CDR3: CATSRVVGGAHEQYF
DNA: TGTGCCACCAGCAGAGTGGTTGGGGGGGCCCACGAGCAGTACTTC
J: TRBJ2-7
size: -
V: TRBV15
D: -

CDR3: CAISELRENTGELFF
DNA: TGTGCCATCAGTGAGTTGAGGGAGAACACCGGGGAGCTGTTTTTT
J: TRBJ2-2
size: -
V: TRBV10-3
D: -

CDR3: CASSDWKNLLSYNEQFF
DNA: TGTGCCAGCAGTGATTGGAAAAACCTTCTCTCCTACAATGAGCAGTTCTTC
J: TRBJ2-1
size: -
V: TRBV2
D: -

CDR3: CASSQPPAGPYSYEQYF
DNA: TGTGCCAGCAGCCAACCCCCAGCGGGGCCCTACTCCTACGAGCAGTACTTC
J: TRBJ2-7
size: -
V: TRBV14
D: TRBD2

CDR3: CASKFTSSYNEQFF
DNA: TGTGCCAGCAAGTTCACGAGCTCCTACAATGAGCAGTTCTTC
J: TRBJ2-1
size: -
V: TRBV27
D: -

CDR3: CASSLGSRSHNEQFF
DNA: TGTGCCAGCAGCCTAGGGTCGAGGTCTCACAATGAGCAGTTCTTC
J: TRBJ2-1
size: -
V: TRBV9
D: -

CDR3: CASSLGLVETQYF
DNA: TGTGCCAGCAGCTTAGGACTAGTCGAGACCCAGTACTTC
J: TRBJ2-5
size: -
V: TRBV7-3
D: TRBD2

CDR3: CASSDTPFGTEAFF
DNA: TGTGCCAGCAGTGACACCCCCTTTGGTACTGAAGCTTTCTTT
J: TRBJ1-1
size: -
V: TRBV25-1
D: -

CDR3: CASSPRGSGSYEQYF
DNA: TGTGCCAGTAGTCCTCGGGGTAGCGGCTCCTACGAGCAGTACTTC
J: TRBJ2-7
size: -
V: TRBV19
D: -

CDR3: CASSLFLGEQFF
DNA: TGTGCCAGCAGTTTATTTCTAGGGGAGCAGTTCTTC
J: TRBJ2-1
size: -
V: TRBV27
D: -

CDR3: CASSVDRVEAFF
DNA: TGTGCCAGCAGCGTTGACAGAGTTGAAGCTTTCTTT
J: TRBJ1-1
size: -
V: TRBV6-1
D: -

CDR3: CASSQIEGDGYTF
DNA: TGCGCCAGCAGCCAAATCGAGGGGGATGGCTACACCTTC
J: TRBJ1-2
size: few
V: TRBV4-1
D: -

CDR3: CASSQAGDSYEQYF
DNA: TGCGCCAGCAGCCAAGCAGGGGACTCCTACGAGCAGTACTTC
J: TRBJ2-7
size: -
V: TRBV4-1
D: -

CDR3: CATSRLGLAGRETQYF
DNA: TGTGCCACCAGCAGACTTGGACTAGCGGGTAGAGAGACCCAGTACTTC
J: TRBJ2-5
size: -
V: TRBV15
D: TRBD2

CDR3: CASSTYRTNEQFF
DNA: TGTGCCAGCAGCACGTACAGGACTAATGAGCAGTTCTTC
J: TRBJ2-1
size: few
V: TRBV7-6
D: -

CDR3: CASSRFHQETQYF
DNA: TGTGCCAGCAGCCGATTCCACCAAGAGACCCAGTACTTC
J: TRBJ2-5
size: -
V: TRBV6-5
D: -

CDR3: CASSFHYF
DNA: TGTGCCAGCAGCTTTCACTATTTT
J: TRBJ1-3
size: few
V: TRBV5-8
D: -

CDR3: CASSANKQGVSNEQFF
DNA: TGTGCCAGCAGCGCCAATAAGCAGGGGGTCTCCAATGAGCAGTTCTTC
J: TRBJ2-1
size: -
V: TRBV9
D: TRBD1

CDR3: CASSLPPLGGDYGYTF
DNA: TGTGCCAGCAGCTTGCCCCCCTTGGGCGGGGACTATGGCTACACCTTC
J: TRBJ1-2
size: -
V: TRBV5-6
D: -

CDR3: CASSSGQRYEQYF
DNA: TGTGCCAGCAGCTCGGGACAGAGATACGAGCAGTACTTC
J: TRBJ2-7
size: few
V: TRBV7-9
D: TRBD1

CDR3: CASGDRVNYGYTF
DNA: TGTGCCAGCGGGGACAGGGTAAACTATGGCTACACCTTC
J: TRBJ1-2
size: -
V: TRBV28
D: TRBD1

CDR3: CASSQDWSSWNTGELFF
DNA: TGCGCCAGCAGCCAAGATTGGTCGAGCTGGAACACCGGGGAGCTGTTTTTT
J: TRBJ2-2
size: -
V: TRBV4-1
D: -

CDR3: CASSPGQANTEAFF
DNA: TGCGCCAGCAGCCCCGGACAGGCAAACACTGAAGCTTTCTTT
J: TRBJ1-1
size: few
V: TRBV4-1
D: TRBD1

CDR3: CASDWTGRKNGYTF
DNA: TGTGCCAGTGACTGGACAGGGCGGAAGAATGGCTACACCTTC
J: TRBJ1-2
size: once
V: TRBV28
D: TRBD1

CDR3: CATSGVGSTDTQYF
DNA: TGTGCCACCAGCGGAGTGGGTAGCACAGATACGCAGTATTTT
J: TRBJ2-3
size: -
V: TRBV15
D: -

CDR3: CASSLERDNEKLFF
DNA: TGTGCCAGCAGCTTAGAAAGGGATAATGAAAAACTGTTTTTT
J: TRBJ1-4
size: -
V: TRBV7-6
D: -

CDR3: CASSLDVVRYNSPLHF
DNA: TGCGCCAGCAGCTTGGACGTTGTCAGATATAATTCACCCCTCCACTTT
J: TRBJ1-6
size: few
V: TRBV5-1
D: -

CDR3: CASSGGQANYGYTF
DNA: TGCGCCAGCAGCGGGGGACAGGCTAACTATGGCTACACCTTC
J: TRBJ1-2
size: -
V: TRBV10-2
D: TRBD1

CDR3: CASSIASSGANVLTF
DNA: TGCGCCAGCAGCATCGCTAGCTCTGGGGCCAACGTCCTGACTTTC
J: TRBJ2-6
size: -
V: TRBV5-1
D: -

CDR3: CSVDPGLHTQYF
DNA: TGCAGCGTTGACCCGGGTCTCCATACGCAGTATTTT
J: TRBJ2-3
size: -
V: TRBV29-1
D: -

CDR3: CAASWDRYTGELFF
DNA: TGTGCCGCCAGTTGGGACCGCTATACCGGGGAGCTGTTTTTT
J: TRBJ2-2
size: -
V: TRBV2
D: -